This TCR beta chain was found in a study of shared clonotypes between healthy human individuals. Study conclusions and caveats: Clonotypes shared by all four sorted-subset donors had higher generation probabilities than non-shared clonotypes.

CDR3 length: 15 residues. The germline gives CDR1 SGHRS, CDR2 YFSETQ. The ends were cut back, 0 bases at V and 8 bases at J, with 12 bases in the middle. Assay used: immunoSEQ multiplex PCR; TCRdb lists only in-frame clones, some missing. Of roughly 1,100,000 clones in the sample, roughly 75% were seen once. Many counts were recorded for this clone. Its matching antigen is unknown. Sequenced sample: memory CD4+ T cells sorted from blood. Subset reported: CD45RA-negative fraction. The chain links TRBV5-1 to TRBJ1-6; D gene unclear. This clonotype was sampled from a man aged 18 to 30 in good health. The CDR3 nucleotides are TGCGCCAGCAGCTTGGAGGCCAGGTGGGATTCACCCCTCCACTTT. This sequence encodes CASSLEARWDSPLHF.